Each of the 7 T cell receptor beta chains below was sequenced from the same sample in a study of blood T cell repertoires in COVID-19. Only in-frame clones appear in the TCRdb table, and some are missing; sequencing was by immunoSEQ multiplex PCR. The repertoire includes approximately 200,000 clones, under 90% of them detected once, and 10% sits in the top ten. The specimen was peripheral blood. Receptor source: a woman of 80 years or more with COVID-19, enrolled during active disease.

The rearrangement links TRBV9 to TRBJ2-3, with D possibly matching TRBD2 (5 bases). Per germline, CDR1 SGDLS and CDR2 YYNGEE. V gave up 5 bases and J gave up 0 bases, with 10 bases separating them. The CDR3 runs to 14 residues. The DNA for the CDR3 is TGTGCCAGCAGTCAAGAGGGTAGCACAGATACGCAGTATTTT. It codes for CASSQEGSTDTQYF.

The V call is TRBV6-5, the J call TRBJ2-7, with 8 bases that match TRBD1. V lost 6 bases and J lost 0; bases outside the gene matches: 1. CDR3 length: 13 amino acids. Germline V CDR1 and CDR2: MNHEY, SVGAGI. The CDR3 coding sequence is TGTGCCAGCAGGGGGACAGGCTCCTACGAGCAGTACGTC. Translating gives CASRGTGSYEQYV.

The chain recombines TRBV6-6 with TRBJ1-3; TRBD1 matches at 7 bases. The CDR3 contains 15 residues. V lost 2 bases to trimming and J lost 1 base; unmatched junction nucleotides: 2. Germline V gene lookup returns CDR1 MNHNY and CDR2 SVGAGI (reference sequence). CDR3 nucleotide sequence: TGTGCCAGCAGTTACCCGACAGGGTCTGGAAACACCATATATTTT. This sequence encodes CASSYPTGSGNTIYF.

The rearrangement links TRBV11-2 to TRBJ1-6, with D possibly matching TRBD1 (5 bases). The V gene lost 5 bases and the J gene lost 7 bases, with 15 bases spanning the gap. CDR3 length equals 15 residues. Germline CDR1 is SGHAT and CDR2 is FQNNGV. The CDR3 DNA reads TGTGCCAGCAGCCCCCTCGCCAGGGCGAATTCACCCCTCCACTTT. Translation: CASSPLARANSPLHF.

The chain carries TRBV4-1 and TRBJ2-3; D perhaps matches TRBD2 (5 bases). The germline CDR1 and CDR2 sequences are MGHRA and YSYEKL. The CDR3 runs to 13 residues. Between the trimmed V and J ends, which lost 4 bases and 1 base, there was a span of 6 bases. The CDR3 DNA reads as TGCGCCAGCAGCCGAGGGCGCACAGATACGCAGTATTTT. This codes for CASSRGRTDTQYF.

The gene calls are TRBV6-5 and TRBJ2-3; D perhaps matches TRBD1 (6 bases). Trimming pared 6 bases from V and 2 bases from J, leaving 15 bases between. The V gene's germline CDR1 is MNHEY and CDR2 SVGAGI. The CDR3 contains 15 residues. CDR3 nucleotides: TGTGCCAGCAGAATAATGGACAGAGACACAGATACGCAGTATTTT. Translating it yields CASRIMDRDTDTQYF.

This chain joins TRBV27 and TRBJ1-5; tentative D call: TRBD1 (5 bases). The ends were cut back, 5 bases at V and 7 bases at J, with 30 bases in the middle. CDR1 is MNHEY, CDR2 SMNVEV, per germline (reference sequence). The length of the CDR3 is 19 residues. CDR3: CASSVSGDFANRRRQPQHF. The CDR3 DNA reads as TGTGCCAGCAGTGTCTCCGGGGACTTTGCTAACAGGAGACGACAGCCCCAGCATTTT.